Sequencing of this T cell receptor beta chain was carried out in a study of CD8+ T cells in alopecia areata. There are a few counts of this clone. The antigen is not known. Study-level points and caveats: Affected lesional scalp, above all in alopecia totalis/universalis, was more clonal than normal scalp. Treatment with tofacitinib significantly lowered scalp clonality and reduced expanded CD8+ clones among the top 100.

Treatment specified: oral pan-JAK inhibitor, 5-10 mg twice daily. Germline-derived CDR1 and CDR2 are MGHRA and YSYEKL. Trimming removed 3 bases from V and 1 base from J, with 3 bases in between. CDR3 length: 12 amino acids. Extraction of RNA preceded its reverse transcription into cDNA, which served as the sequencing template. Sequenced by immunoSEQ multiplex PCR; TCRdb stores in-frame clones only, minus some. The table lists hundreds of thousands of clones, roughly 66% of them singletons. This sample comprised CD4+ T cells sorted from blood, obtained between weeks 43 and 45, from a patient treated with tofacitinib. The genes are TRBV4-1 and TRBJ2-5; no firm D call. The TCR sequence derives from a human donor with alopecia areata. The CDR3, as DNA: TGCGCCAGCAGCCACCCCCAAGAGACCCAGTACTTC. Residues: CASSHPQETQYF.